This TCR beta chain was observed in a study of cytotoxic CD8 clonotypes in ibrutinib-treated CLL. Overall study context: Patients attained about 25 partial and 2 complete responses; at median around 5.5 years, roughly 15 remained remitted while approximately twelve progressed. Patients gave response samples after a median roughly 11 months of treatment, range 6 to 36.

The repertoire was sequenced with immunoSEQ multiplex PCR; TCRdb's copy has only in-frame clones and lacks some. The table has 150,000 to 200,000 clones, 88% seen once. On this clone itself: Its antigen is currently unknown.

Study conclusions and caveats: For progressing versus sustained-remission patients, sampling times were not the same.

The receptor comes from a human donor with chronic lymphocytic leukemia. Sequencing used PBMCs, obtained at disease progression, from a patient treated with ibrutinib.

CDR3 in amino acids: CASSPQGGTLNNQPQHF. The CDR3 coding sequence is TGTGCCAGCAGTCCGCAGGGTGGGACATTAAACAATCAGCCCCAGCATTTT. This chain links TRBV27 with TRBJ1-5, with D possibly being TRBD1 (6 bases). Germline V gives CDR1 MNHEY, CDR2 SMNVEV (reference sequence). Trimming stripped 5 bases from V and 3 bases from J, with 20 bases between. This CDR3 region has 17 residues.